The 24 T cell receptor beta chains reported below all come from one sample, sequenced in a study of graft-versus-host responses after intestinal transplantation. Here immunoSEQ multiplex PCR was the method, and the copy in TCRdb shows in-frame clones only, minus some. The sample gives more than 85,000 clones, around 95% of which show up once; 0.4% to 0.55% is in the top ten. These receptors lack a known antigen. The starting material was unstimulated CD8+ T cells sorted from spleen or lymph node cells, obtained before intestinal transplant. These receptors were collected from a human donor who received an intestinal transplant.

The V gene is TRBV5-1, the J gene TRBJ2-1; 10 nucleotides agree with TRBD2. There are 15 residues in the CDR3. The germline gives CDR1 SGHRS, CDR2 YFSETQ. V was pared by 5 bases and J by 10 bases, with 12 bases of the junction left unmatched. The CDR3, as DNA: TGCGCCAGCAGGGCGACTAGCGGGCCCCTACGGGAGCAGTTCTTC. Protein: CASRATSGPLREQFF.

The V and J genes are TRBV6-6 and TRBJ2-7; D is ambiguous. The germline CDR1 and CDR2 sequences are MNHNY and SVGAGI (reference sequence). V was cut by 0 bases and J by 6 bases, with 9 bases left in between. The CDR3 loop spans 13 amino acids. CDR3 protein: CASSYSVEAEQYF. In DNA form, the CDR3 reads TGTGCCAGCAGTTACTCAGTAGAGGCCGAGCAGTACTTC.

This clone appeared a few times. CDR3 DNA sequence: TGTGCCAGCAGTTTAGATAGGAGCACTGAAGCTTTCTTT. Translation gives CASSLDRSTEAFF. V usage is TRBV27 and J usage is TRBJ1-1; D unresolved. The CDR3 contains 13 residues. Germline values: CDR1 MNHEY, CDR2 SMNVEV (reference sequence). The ends were cut back, 2 bases at V and 4 bases at J, with 8 bases in the middle.

V usage is TRBV29-1 and J usage is TRBJ1-2, with 7 positions matching TRBD1. The CDR3 is 13 amino acids. J was trimmed by 2 bases and V by 6 bases; bases with no gene match: 6. The V gene's germline CDR1 is SQVTM and CDR2 ANQGSEA. Written as DNA, the CDR3 is TGCAGCGTCCCAGGGGGGAAAAACTATGGCTACACCTTC. This encodes CSVPGGKNYGYTF.

V and J are TRBV27 and TRBJ1-4; D uncertain. Germline CDR1 MNHEY, CDR2 SMNVEV (reference sequence). Trimming pared 5 bases from V and 5 bases from J, leaving 18 bases between. The CDR3 has 16 residues. CDR3: CASSPRARSLNEKLFF. CDR3 DNA: TGTGCCAGCAGTCCACGGGCGAGGAGTCTGAATGAAAAACTGTTTTTT.

This clone is a singleton in its sample. V is TRBV27 and J is TRBJ1-1; D is unresolved. There are 14 residues in the CDR3. The germline gives CDR1 MNHEY, CDR2 SMNVEV (reference sequence). V dropped 2 bases and J dropped 1 base, with 8 bases sitting between them. This CDR3 is CASSLNWGNTEAFF. The DNA of the CDR3 is TGTGCCAGCAGTTTAAATTGGGGGAACACTGAAGCTTTCTTT.

The sample holds one count of this clone. The chain recombines TRBV13 with TRBJ2-7; tentatively, D is TRBD1 or TRBD2 (5 bases each). The CDR3 is made up of 16 amino acids. V was cut by 1 base and J by 0 bases, with 13 bases left in between. Germline V CDR1 and CDR2: PRHDT, FYEKMQ (reference sequence). CDR3 region: CASSLERGTSSYEQYF. For the CDR3, the DNA is TGTGCCAGCAGCTTAGAGAGGGGTACGAGCTCCTACGAGCAGTACTTC.

As to this clone: One end of the junction does not line up with germline, which may come from a read error. The chain recombines TRBV28 with TRBJ1-2; 7 nucleotides line up with TRBD1. The germline CDR1 and CDR2 sequences are MDHEN and SYDVKM. The CDR3 spans 15 residues. CDR3 residues: CASSLQGEWSGGYIF. The CDR3, as DNA: TGTGCCAGCAGTTTACAGGGGGAGTGGAGTGGGGGCTACATCTTC.

This clone is a singleton in its sample. The chain couples TRBV7-3 to TRBJ2-1; TRBD2 might be the D (5 bases). There are 14 residues in the CDR3. Trimming left V 3 bases short and J 5 bases short, with 11 bases between. Germline V lookup: CDR1 SGHTA, CDR2 FQGTGA. The DNA of the CDR3 is TGTGCCAGCAGCTTCGGACTGGCCAACAATGAGCAGTTCTTC. Its protein is CASSFGLANNEQFF.

The J gene is TRBJ2-5, the V gene TRBV9; 9 nucleotides match TRBD1. CDR1 is SGDLS and CDR2 is YYNGEE in the germline V gene. The CDR3 runs 15 residues. With V trimmed by 0 bases and J by 4 bases, 4 bases remained unmatched. CDR3: CASSVAGTGRETQYF. CDR3 coding DNA: TGTGCCAGCAGCGTAGCGGGGACAGGGCGAGAGACCCAGTACTTC.

The rearrangement joins TRBV19 to TRBJ1-1, with TRBD1 as a possible D gene (6 bases). The CDR3 sequence is 16 residues long. Germline CDR1 and CDR2: LNHDA and SQIVND (reference sequence). Trimming removed 7 bases at V and 0 bases at J, with 18 bases between. The CDR3 sequence: CASTHWTDSLNTEAFF. As DNA, the CDR3 is TGTGCCAGTACACATTGGACAGACTCTTTGAACACTGAAGCTTTCTTT.

V is TRBV2 and J is TRBJ1-4; the D gene is possibly TRBD1 (5 bases). Germline-derived CDR1 and CDR2 are SNHLY and FYNNEI. V dropped 10 bases and J dropped 0 bases, with 6 bases sitting between them. The CDR3 totals 12 residues. Here the CDR3 reads CATTATNEKLFF. The CDR3 DNA sequence: TGTGCCACGACAGCAACTAATGAAAAACTGTTTTTT.

V gene TRBV27 combines with J gene TRBJ2-2; D not certain. The V gene lost 2 bases and the J gene lost 6 bases, with 13 bases spanning the gap. Germline CDR1 and CDR2: MNHEY and SMNVEV (reference sequence). There are 15 residues in the CDR3. In nucleotides, the CDR3 is TGTGCCAGCAGTTTAGCGGTTCTTCTACCCGGGGAGCTGTTTTTT. It translates to CASSLAVLLPGELFF.

The chain employs TRBV18 and TRBJ2-7; D is possibly TRBD1 (6 bases). This CDR3 spans 14 amino acids. Germline CDR1 KGHSH, CDR2 LQKENI. V was clipped by 0 bases and J by 3 bases, with 9 bases between them. In DNA form, the CDR3 reads TGTGCCAGCTCACCACCGGACAGTCACTACGAGCAGTACTTC. It codes for CASSPPDSHYEQYF. Drawing the rest from reference TRBV18 and TRBJ2-7, the complete variable domain is NAGVMQNPRHLVRRRGQEARLRCSPMKGHSHVYWYRQLPEEGLKFMVYLQKENIIDESGMPKERFSAEFPKEGPSILRIQQVVRGDSAAYFCASSPPDSHYEQYFGPGTRLTVT.

V gene TRBV19 combines with J gene TRBJ2-7; 10 bases match TRBD1. This CDR3 spans 17 amino acids. V shed 3 bases, J shed 2 bases, and the junction held 10 bases outside the gene matches. CDR1 is LNHDA and CDR2 is SQIVND in the germline V gene (reference sequence). CDR3 DNA sequence: TGTGCCAGTAGTATTCGTTATTTCGGGACAGGGGCCTACGAGCAGTACTTC. Translating it yields CASSIRYFGTGAYEQYF.

V usage is TRBV9 and J usage is TRBJ1-5; 8 nucleotides match TRBD1. This CDR3 is built from 15 residues. Germline lookup yields CDR1 SGDLS and CDR2 YYNGEE. The ends lost 0 bases at V and 6 bases at J; junction bases unmatched: 5. The CDR3 DNA sequence: TGTGCCAGCAGCGTAGACCAGGGGGCTGGTCAGCCCCAGCATTTT. Protein product: CASSVDQGAGQPQHF. Full variable domain (missing parts from reference TRBV9 and TRBJ1-5): DSGVTQTPKHLITATGQRVTLRCSPRSGDLSVYWYQQSLDQGLQFLIQYYNGEERAKGNILERFSAQQFPDLHSELNLSSLELGDSALYFCASSVDQGAGQPQHFGDGTRLSIL.

V gene TRBV4-1 combines with J gene TRBJ2-7, with D possibly matching TRBD2 (6 bases). The germline V and J ends were trimmed by 0 bases and 7 bases, with 13 bases remaining between them. CDR1 is MGHRA and CDR2 is YSYEKL in the germline V gene. The CDR3 extends over 14 amino acids. The CDR3 region is CASSQDREWREQYF. The DNA of the CDR3 is TGCGCCAGCAGCCAAGATCGGGAGTGGCGGGAGCAGTACTTC.

A remark on this clone: This sample includes further DNA sequences coding for the same CDR3. The V and J genes are TRBV7-3 and TRBJ2-1; 7 nucleotides line up with TRBD2. The germline CDR1 and CDR2 sequences are SGHTA and FQGTGA. The CDR3 runs 14 residues. V lost 0 bases to trimming and J lost 4 bases; unmatched junction nucleotides: 0. CDR3 protein: CASSLTGGYNEQFF. The CDR3 DNA sequence: TGTGCCAGCAGCTTAACGGGGGGGTACAATGAGCAGTTCTTC. Variable domain in full (rest from reference TRBV7-3 and TRBJ2-1): GAGVSQTPSNKVTEKGKYVELRCDPISGHTALYWYRQSLGQGPEFLIYFQGTGAADDSGLPNDRFFAVRPEGSVSTLKIQRTERGDSAVYLCASSLTGGYNEQFFGPGTRLTVL.

The gene calls are TRBV29-1 and TRBJ1-1; D uncertain. CDR3 length: 14 residues. The V end lost 4 bases, the J end lost 4 bases, and 16 bases lay between the germline ends. In germline, CDR1 is SQVTM, CDR2 ANQGSEA. The DNA for the CDR3 is TGCAGCGTTGGTCGGGATTGGCGTGTCACTGAAGCTTTCTTT. It specifies CSVGRDWRVTEAFF.

CDR3 amino acids: CASSPERDSSYNEQFF. In DNA form, the CDR3 reads TGTGCCAGCAGCCCCGAGCGGGACAGCTCCTACAATGAGCAGTTCTTC. The V and J genes are TRBV14 and TRBJ2-1; D might be TRBD1 or TRBD2, each matching 7 bases. The CDR3 contains 16 residues. V lost 4 bases and J lost 0, with 13 bases in between. Per germline, CDR1 SGHDN and CDR2 FVKESK.

The CDR3 sequence: CASSLRGRPGNEQFF. CDR3 sequence (DNA): TGTGCCAGCAGTTTAAGGGGGCGACCCGGCAATGAGCAGTTCTTC. This chain uses TRBV6-6 with TRBJ2-1; 7 nucleotides align to TRBD1. The V segment lost 4 bases and the J segment 6 bases; nucleotides outside the gene matches: 9. From germline, CDR1 is MNHNY and CDR2 SVGAGI (reference sequence). The CDR3 runs 15 residues.

This clone is a singleton in its sample. This chain joins TRBV5-1 and TRBJ2-5, with no clear D. This CDR3 is built from 15 residues. With 0 bases removed from V and 0 bases from J, the gap between germline ends came to 9 bases. CDR1 is SGHRS and CDR2 is YFSETQ in the germline V gene. CDR3 nucleotides: TGCGCCAGCAGCTTGGAAGCAGACCACCAAGAGACCCAGTACTTC. Translating gives CASSLEADHQETQYF.

This clone was seen a single time. This rearrangement joins TRBV11-2 to TRBJ2-7; 8 bases are shared with TRBD1. V lost 1 base, J lost 6 bases, and 11 bases stayed unmatched. Germline-derived CDR1 and CDR2 are SGHAT and FQNNGV. The CDR3 is 16 residues long. The DNA for the CDR3 is TGTGCCAGCAGCTTAGGGACAGGGATTGGCCATTCCGAGCAGTACTTC. Translation: CASSLGTGIGHSEQYF.

The genes are TRBV6-1 and TRBJ2-1, with D possibly TRBD2 on 6 matching bases. V was pared by 5 bases and J by 0 bases, with 8 bases between. The CDR3 totals 14 residues. Germline CDR1 and CDR2: MNHNS and SASEGT. The CDR3 DNA sequence: TGTGCCAGCAGTTCGGACTACTCCTACAATGAGCAGTTCTTC. Its translation is CASSSDYSYNEQFF.